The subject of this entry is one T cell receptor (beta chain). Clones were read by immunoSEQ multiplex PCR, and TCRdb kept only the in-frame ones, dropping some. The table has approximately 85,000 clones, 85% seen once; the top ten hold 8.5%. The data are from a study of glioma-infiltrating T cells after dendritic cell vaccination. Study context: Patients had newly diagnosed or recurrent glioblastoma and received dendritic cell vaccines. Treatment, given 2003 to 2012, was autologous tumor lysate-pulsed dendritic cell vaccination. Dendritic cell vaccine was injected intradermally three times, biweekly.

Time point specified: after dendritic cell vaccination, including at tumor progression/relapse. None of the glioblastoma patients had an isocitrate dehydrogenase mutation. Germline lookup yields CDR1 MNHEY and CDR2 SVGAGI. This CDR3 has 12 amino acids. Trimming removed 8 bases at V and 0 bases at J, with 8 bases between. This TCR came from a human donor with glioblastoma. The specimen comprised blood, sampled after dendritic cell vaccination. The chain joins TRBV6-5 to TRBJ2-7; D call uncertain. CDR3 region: CASWADSYEQYF. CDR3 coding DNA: TGTGCCAGCTGGGCTGACTCCTACGAGCAGTACTTC.